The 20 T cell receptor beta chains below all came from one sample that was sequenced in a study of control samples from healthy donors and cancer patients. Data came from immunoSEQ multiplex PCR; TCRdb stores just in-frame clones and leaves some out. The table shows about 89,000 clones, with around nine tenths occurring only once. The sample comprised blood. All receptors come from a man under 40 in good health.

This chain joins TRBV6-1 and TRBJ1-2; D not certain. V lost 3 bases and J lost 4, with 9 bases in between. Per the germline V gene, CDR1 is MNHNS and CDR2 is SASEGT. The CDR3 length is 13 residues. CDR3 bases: TGTGCCAGCAGTGACAGTTCTGGCTATGGCTACACCTTC. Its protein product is CASSDSSGYGYTF.

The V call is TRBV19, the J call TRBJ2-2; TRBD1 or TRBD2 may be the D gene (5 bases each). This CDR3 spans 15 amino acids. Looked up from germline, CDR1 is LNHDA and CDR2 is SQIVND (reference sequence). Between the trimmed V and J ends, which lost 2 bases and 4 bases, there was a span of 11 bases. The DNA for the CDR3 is TGTGCCAGTAGTATAACGGGGCTGAGCACCGGGGAGCTGTTTTTT. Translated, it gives CASSITGLSTGELFF.

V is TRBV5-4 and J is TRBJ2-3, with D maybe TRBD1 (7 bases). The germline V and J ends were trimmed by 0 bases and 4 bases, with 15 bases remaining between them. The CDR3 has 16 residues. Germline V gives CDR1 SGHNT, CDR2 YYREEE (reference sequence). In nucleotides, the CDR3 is TGTGCCAGCAGCTTGGGGGCAGGGGGGTTCGCAGATACGCAGTATTTT. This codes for CASSLGAGGFADTQYF.

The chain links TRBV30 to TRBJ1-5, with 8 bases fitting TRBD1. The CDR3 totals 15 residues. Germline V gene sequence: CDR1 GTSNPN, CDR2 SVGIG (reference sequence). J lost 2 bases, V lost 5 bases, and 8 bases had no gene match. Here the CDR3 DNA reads TGTGCCTGGCCGCCCCAGGGGGCTCGCAATCAGCCCCAGCATTTT. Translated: CAWPPQGARNQPQHF.

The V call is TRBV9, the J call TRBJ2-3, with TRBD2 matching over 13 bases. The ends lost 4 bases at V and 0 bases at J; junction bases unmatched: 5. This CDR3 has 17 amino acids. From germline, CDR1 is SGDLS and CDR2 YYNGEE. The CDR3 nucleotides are TGTGCCAGCAGCCCGACTAGCGGGGGGCCTAGCACAGATACGCAGTATTTT. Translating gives CASSPTSGGPSTDTQYF.

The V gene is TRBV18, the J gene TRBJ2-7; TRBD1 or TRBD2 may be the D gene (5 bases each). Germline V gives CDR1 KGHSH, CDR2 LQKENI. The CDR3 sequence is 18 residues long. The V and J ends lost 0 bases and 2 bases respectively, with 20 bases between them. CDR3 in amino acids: CASSPPFGRDRGAYEQYF. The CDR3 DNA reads TGTGCCAGCTCACCACCATTCGGCAGGGACCGAGGTGCCTACGAGCAGTACTTC.

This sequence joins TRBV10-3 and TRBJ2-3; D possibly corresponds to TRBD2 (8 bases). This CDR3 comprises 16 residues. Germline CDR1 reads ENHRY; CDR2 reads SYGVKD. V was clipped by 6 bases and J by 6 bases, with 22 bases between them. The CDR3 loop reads CAIRKGGTAGADTQYF. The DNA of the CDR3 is TGTGCCATCAGGAAAGGAGGGACAGCGGGGGCCGATACGCAGTATTTT.

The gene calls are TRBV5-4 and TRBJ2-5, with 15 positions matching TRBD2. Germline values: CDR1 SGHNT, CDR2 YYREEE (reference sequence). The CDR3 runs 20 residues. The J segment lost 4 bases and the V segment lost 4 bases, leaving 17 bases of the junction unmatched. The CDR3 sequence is CASSLAGTSGGNPRGETQYF. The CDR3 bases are TGTGCCAGCAGCCTCGCCGGGACTAGCGGGGGGAATCCCAGGGGAGAGACCCAGTACTTC.

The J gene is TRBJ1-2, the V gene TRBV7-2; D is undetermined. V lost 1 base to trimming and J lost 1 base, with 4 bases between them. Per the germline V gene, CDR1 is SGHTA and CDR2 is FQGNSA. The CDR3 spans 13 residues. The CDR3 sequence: CASSLEVNYGYTF. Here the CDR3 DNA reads TGTGCCAGCAGCTTAGAGGTTAACTATGGCTACACCTTC. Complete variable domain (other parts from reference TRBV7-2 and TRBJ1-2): GAGVSQSPSNKVTEKGKDVELRCDPISGHTALYWYRQSLGQGLEFLIYFQGNSAPDKSGLPSDRFSAERTGGSVSTLTIQRTQQEDSAVYLCASSLEVNYGYTFGSGTRLTVV.

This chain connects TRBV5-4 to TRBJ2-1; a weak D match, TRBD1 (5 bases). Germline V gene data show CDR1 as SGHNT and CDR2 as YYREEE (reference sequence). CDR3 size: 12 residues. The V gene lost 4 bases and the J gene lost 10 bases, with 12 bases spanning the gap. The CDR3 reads CASSVDKGEQFF. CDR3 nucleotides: TGTGCCAGCAGCGTGGACAAGGGGGAGCAGTTCTTC.

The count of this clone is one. The CDR3 is CAISESNEAGGNQPQHF. The CDR3 DNA is TGTGCCATCAGTGAGTCGAATGAGGCGGGGGGCAATCAGCCCCAGCATTTT. The rearrangement links TRBV10-3 to TRBJ1-5, with a tentative D call TRBD1 (5 bases). Germline values: CDR1 ENHRY, CDR2 SYGVKD. Deletions cut 0 bases from V and 2 bases from J, with 14 bases between. CDR3 length: 17 residues.

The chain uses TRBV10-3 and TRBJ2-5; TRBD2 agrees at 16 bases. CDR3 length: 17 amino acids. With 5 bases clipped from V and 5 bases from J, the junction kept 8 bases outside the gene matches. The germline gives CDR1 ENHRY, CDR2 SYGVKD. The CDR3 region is CAISPGTSGGALETQYF. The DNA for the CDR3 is TGTGCCATCAGTCCCGGGACTAGCGGGGGGGCTCTGGAGACCCAGTACTTC.

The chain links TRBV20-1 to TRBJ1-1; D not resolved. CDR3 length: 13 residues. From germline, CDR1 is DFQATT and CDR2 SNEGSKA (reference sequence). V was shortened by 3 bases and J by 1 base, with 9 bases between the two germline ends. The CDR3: CSASPQKNTEAFF. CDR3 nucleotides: TGCAGTGCTAGTCCCCAGAAGAACACTGAAGCTTTCTTT.

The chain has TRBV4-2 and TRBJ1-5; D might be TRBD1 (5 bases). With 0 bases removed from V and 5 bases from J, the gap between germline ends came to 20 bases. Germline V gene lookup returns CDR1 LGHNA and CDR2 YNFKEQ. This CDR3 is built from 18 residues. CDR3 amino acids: CASSQDGTRTGGYQPQHF. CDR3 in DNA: TGTGCCAGCAGCCAAGACGGGACTCGTACAGGTGGATATCAGCCCCAGCATTTT.

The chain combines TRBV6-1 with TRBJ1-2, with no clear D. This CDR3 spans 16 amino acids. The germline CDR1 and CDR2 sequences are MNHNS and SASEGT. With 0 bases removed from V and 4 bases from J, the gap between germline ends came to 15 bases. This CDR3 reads CASSEALQRVAYGYTF. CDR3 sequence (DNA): TGTGCCAGCAGTGAAGCCCTACAAAGGGTAGCCTATGGCTACACCTTC.

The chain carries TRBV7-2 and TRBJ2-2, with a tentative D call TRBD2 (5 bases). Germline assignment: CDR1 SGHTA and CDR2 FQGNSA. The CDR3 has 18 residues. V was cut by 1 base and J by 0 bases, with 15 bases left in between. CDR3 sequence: CASSLEYGSSPNTGELFF. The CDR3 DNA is TGTGCCAGCAGCTTAGAATATGGTTCTAGCCCGAACACCGGGGAGCTGTTTTTT.

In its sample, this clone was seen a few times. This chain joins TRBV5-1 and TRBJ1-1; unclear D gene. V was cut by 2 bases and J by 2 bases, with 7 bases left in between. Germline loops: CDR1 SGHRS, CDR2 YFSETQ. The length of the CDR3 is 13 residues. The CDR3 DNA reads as TGCGCCAGCAGCTTATGGGAAAACACTGAAGCTTTCTTT. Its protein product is CASSLWENTEAFF.

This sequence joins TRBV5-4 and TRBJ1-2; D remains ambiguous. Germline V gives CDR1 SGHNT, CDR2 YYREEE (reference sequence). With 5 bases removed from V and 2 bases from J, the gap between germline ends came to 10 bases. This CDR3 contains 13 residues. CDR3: CASRNTTNYGYTF. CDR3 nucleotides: TGTGCCAGCAGAAATACAACGAACTATGGCTACACCTTC.

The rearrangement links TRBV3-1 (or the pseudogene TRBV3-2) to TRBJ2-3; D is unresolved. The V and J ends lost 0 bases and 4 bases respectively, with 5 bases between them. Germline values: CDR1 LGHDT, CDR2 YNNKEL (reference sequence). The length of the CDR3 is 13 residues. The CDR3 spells CASSQDGPDTQYF. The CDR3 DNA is TGTGCCAGCAGCCAAGATGGCCCAGATACGCAGTATTTT.

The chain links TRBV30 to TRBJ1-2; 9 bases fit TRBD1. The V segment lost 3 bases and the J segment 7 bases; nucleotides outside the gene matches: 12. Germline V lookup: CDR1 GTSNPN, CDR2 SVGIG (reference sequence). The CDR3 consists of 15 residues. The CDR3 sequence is CAWRNSGTGTAGYTF. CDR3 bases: TGTGCCTGGAGGAACTCCGGGACAGGGACGGCTGGCTACACCTTC.